This T cell receptor beta chain is from a study of cytomegalovirus exposure and HLA in healthy donors. Study results and caveats: In a later analysis, around 18,000 TCR beta sequences were associated with HLA alleles at 0.05 false discovery rate.

In the PCR, 60 Vbeta and 13 Jbeta primers were used. Using immunoSEQ multiplex PCR, the repertoire was profiled, and TCRdb retains in-frame clones only, with some absent. The profile shows around 280,000 clones, roughly 90% of them singletons. Remarks on this clone: Its antigen is still unknown. The identical CDR3 is also encoded by other nucleotide sequences in the sample.

V lost 3 bases, J lost 5 bases, and 2 bases lay in between. CDR3 length: 11 amino acids. CDR1 is SGDLS and CDR2 is YYNGEE in the germline V gene. This receptor was obtained from a woman between 18 and 29 years old in good health and CMV-seronegative. The material sequenced was PBMCs. The chain joins TRBV9 to TRBJ2-2, with no clear D. CDR3 loop: CASSATGELFF. In DNA form, the CDR3 reads TGTGCCAGCAGCGCAACCGGGGAGCTGTTTTTT.